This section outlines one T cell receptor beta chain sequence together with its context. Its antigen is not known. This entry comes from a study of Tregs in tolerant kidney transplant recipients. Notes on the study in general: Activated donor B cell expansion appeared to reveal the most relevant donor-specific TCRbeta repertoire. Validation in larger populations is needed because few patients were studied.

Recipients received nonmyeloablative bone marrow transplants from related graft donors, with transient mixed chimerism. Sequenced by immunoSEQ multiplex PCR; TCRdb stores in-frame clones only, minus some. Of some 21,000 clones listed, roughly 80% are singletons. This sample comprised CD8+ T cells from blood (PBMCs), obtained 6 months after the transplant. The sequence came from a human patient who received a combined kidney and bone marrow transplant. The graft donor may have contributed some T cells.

The CDR3 sequence: CATNSGGGTDTQYF. CDR3 bases: TGTGCCACCAATAGCGGGGGGGGCACAGATACGCAGTATTTT. This chain joins TRBV9 and TRBJ2-3, with TRBD2 matching over 11 bases. CDR3 length: 14 residues. Germline CDR1 SGDLS, CDR2 YYNGEE. With V trimmed by 9 bases and J by 1 base, 4 bases remained unmatched.